This is a list of T cell receptor beta chains from one sample in a study of T cells in localized non-small cell lung cancer. Profiling relied on immunoSEQ multiplex PCR, and the TCRdb table lists in-frame clones only, not all of them. In the table there are tens of thousands of clones, around 82% of which are singletons. The specimen comprised peripheral blood, sampled before any cancer treatment. These receptors all stem from a female donor aged 60 or older with stage I lung adenocarcinoma. CDR3s include the opening cysteine and the closing phenylalanine or tryptophan. D genes are given only for firm matches. The size entry is marked missing in some rows and otherwise reads once, few, many or a size class.

>NA|TRBJ1-1|TRBV5-1|NA
CASSLGPQNTEAFF
TGCGCCAGCAGCTTGGGACCCCAGAACACTGAAGCTTTCTTT
>NA|TRBJ1-2|TRBV6-5|NA
CASKETVDYGYTF
TGTGCCAGCAAAGAGACGGTAGATTATGGCTACACCTTC
>NA|TRBJ1-3|TRBV28|NA
CASGDTTGNTIYF
TGTGCCAGCGGGGACACTACAGGAAACACCATATATTTT
>NA|TRBJ1-1|TRBV5-1|TRBD1
CASRSTGSSNTEAFF
TGCGCCAGCAGATCGACAGGGTCGTCGAACACTGAAGCTTTCTTT
>NA|TRBJ1-1|TRBV5-3|NA
CARSPGRLTTEAFF
TGTGCCAGAAGCCCTGGACGGCTGACCACTGAAGCTTTCTTT
>NA|TRBJ2-7|TRBV30|TRBD1
CAWSDRGHYEQYF
TGTGCCTGGAGTGACAGGGGCCACTACGAGCAGTACTTC
>few|TRBJ1-2|TRBV5-4|NA
CASSLLGQNYGYTF
TGTGCCAGCAGCTTGCTAGGACAGAACTATGGCTACACCTTC
>NA|TRBJ2-2|TRBV4-3|TRBD2
CASSPGLAGGPDTGELFF
TGCGCCAGCAGCCCGGGTTTAGCGGGAGGGCCGGACACCGGGGAGCTGTTTTTT
>NA|TRBJ2-7|TRBV7-6|NA
CASSRTLTAAGTYEQYF
TGTGCCAGCAGCCGGACCTTGACTGCGGCGGGCACCTACGAGCAGTACTTC
>NA|TRBJ2-4|TRBV2|NA
CASFISRLAKNIQYF
TGTGCCAGCTTTATCTCTAGACTAGCCAAAAACATTCAGTACTTC
>NA|TRBJ2-1|TRBV5-5|NA
CASSLDGYEQFF
TGTGCCAGCAGCTTGGATGGGTATGAGCAGTTCTTC
>NA|TRBJ1-4|TRBV6-5|TRBD1
CASSRGTGGGEKLFF
TGTGCCAGCAGTAGGGGGACAGGGGGCGGTGAAAAACTGTTTTTT
>once|TRBJ2-2|TRBV4-1|NA
CASSVQDLIGTGELFF
TGCGCCAGCAGCGTACAGGATCTTATAGGCACCGGGGAGCTGTTTTTT
>NA|TRBJ2-1|TRBV6-1|NA
CASSPIGKGFAEQFF
TGTGCCAGCAGTCCTATCGGCAAGGGATTTGCTGAGCAGTTCTTC
>NA|TRBJ2-1|TRBV30|TRBD1
CAWSVAGGEQFF
TGTGCCTGGAGTGTAGCAGGGGGTGAGCAGTTCTTC
>NA|TRBJ1-4|TRBV6-1|NA
CASSRTITLEKLFF
TGTGCCAGCAGTCGGACTATAACGCTCGAAAAACTGTTTTTT
>NA|TRBJ2-1|TRBV30|TRBD2
CAWSVLAAGLAPAYNEQFF
TGTGCCTGGAGTGTACTGGCAGCGGGACTTGCCCCCGCCTACAATGAGCAGTTCTTC
>NA|TRBJ2-1|TRBV6-5|NA
CASSYSDEQFF
TGTGCCAGCAGTTACAGCGATGAGCAGTTCTTC
>NA|TRBJ1-1|TRBV7-2|NA
CASSFTGINTEAFF
TGTGCCAGCAGCTTTACAGGTATTAACACTGAAGCTTTCTTT
>NA|TRBJ2-7|TRBV7-2|NA
CASSLWQGPYEQYF
TGTGCCAGCAGCTTATGGCAGGGTCCCTACGAGCAGTACTTC
>NA|TRBJ2-1|TRBV4-3|TRBD1
CASSQGGTGSNEQFF
TGCGCCAGCAGCCAGGGGGGGACAGGGTCAAATGAGCAGTTCTTC
>NA|TRBJ2-7|TRBV9|NA
CASSDDRTYEQYF
TGTGCCAGCAGCGACGACAGAACCTACGAGCAGTACTTC
>NA|TRBJ2-6|TRBV9|TRBD1
CASSPVPGQGMGGANVLTF
TGTGCCAGCAGCCCCGTCCCGGGACAGGGAATGGGGGGGGCCAACGTCCTGACTTTC
>NA|TRBJ1-4|TRBV19|NA
CASSDLLGTNEKLFF
TGTGCCAGTAGTGACCTCCTGGGGACTAATGAAAAACTGTTTTTT
>NA|TRBJ2-3|TRBV5-4|NA
CASSPPGASALDTQYF
TGTGCCAGCAGCCCTCCGGGTGCTAGCGCGTTAGATACGCAGTATTTT
>NA|TRBJ2-1|TRBV7-3|NA
CASSSGAGGPYNEQFF
TGTGCCAGCAGCTCCGGGGCAGGCGGCCCCTACAATGAGCAGTTCTTC
>few|TRBJ2-7|TRBV21-1|NA
CASSRTEGGYEQYF
TGTGCCAGCAGCCGGACGGAGGGTGGCTACGAGCAGTACTTC
>NA|TRBJ1-1|TRBV4-3|TRBD1
CASSLGTGAEAFF
TGCGCCAGCAGCCTCGGGACAGGCGCTGAAGCTTTCTTT
>NA|TRBJ1-1|TRBV6-6|TRBD1
CASRGDRRSEAFF
TGTGCCAGCAGAGGGGACAGGAGGTCTGAAGCTTTCTTT
>once|TRBJ2-1|TRBV4-2|NA
CASSQGARDRSYNEQFF
TGTGCCAGCAGCCAAGGAGCGCGGGATAGATCCTACAATGAGCAGTTCTTC
>NA|TRBJ2-5|TRBV5-1|TRBD2
CASSLEASGRRAETQYF
TGCGCCAGCAGCTTGGAGGCTAGCGGGAGGAGAGCAGAGACCCAGTACTTC
>many|TRBJ2-7|TRBV6-5|NA
CASRLGGTSYEQYF
TGTGCCAGCAGACTTGGGGGCACATCCTACGAGCAGTACTTC
>NA|TRBJ2-2|TRBV18|NA
CASSPLRAENTGELFF
TGTGCCAGCTCACCACTCAGGGCGGAGAACACCGGGGAGCTGTTTTTT
>NA|TRBJ2-3|TRBV30|TRBD2
CAWSQSGRTDTQYF
TGTGCCTGGAGTCAGAGCGGGAGGACAGATACGCAGTATTTT
>NA|TRBJ2-1|TRBV7-6|TRBD2
CASSLRGENYNEQFF
TGTGCCAGCAGCTTACGGGGGGAGAACTACAATGAGCAGTTCTTC
>NA|TRBJ2-6|TRBV7-9|NA
CASSRTGGTSGANVLTF
TGTGCCAGCAGCCGCACGGGTGGGACCTCTGGGGCCAACGTCCTGACTTTC
>NA|TRBJ2-7|TRBV5-1|TRBD1
CASSPRESTGNYEQYF
TGCGCCAGCAGCCCACGAGAGTCGACAGGGAACTACGAGCAGTACTTC
>NA|TRBJ2-1|TRBV5-4|TRBD2
CASSFHGSGRGVDEQFF
TGTGCCAGCAGCTTCCATGGTAGCGGGAGGGGGGTGGATGAGCAGTTCTTC
>NA|TRBJ1-1|TRBV6-1|NA
CASRDPQELAFF
TGTGCCAGCAGAGACCCACAGGAACTAGCTTTCTTT
>NA|TRBJ2-7|TRBV7-2|NA
CASSLGGYTNAYF
TGTGCCAGCAGCTTAGGAGGGTATACGAACGCGTACTTC
>NA|TRBJ2-5|TRBV4-2|NA
CASSQGDQETQYF
TGTGCCAGCAGCCAAGGGGACCAAGAGACCCAGTACTTC
>few|TRBJ1-2|TRBV4-2|NA
CASSLQGNYGYTF
TGTGCCAGCAGCCTTCAGGGGAACTATGGCTACACCTTC